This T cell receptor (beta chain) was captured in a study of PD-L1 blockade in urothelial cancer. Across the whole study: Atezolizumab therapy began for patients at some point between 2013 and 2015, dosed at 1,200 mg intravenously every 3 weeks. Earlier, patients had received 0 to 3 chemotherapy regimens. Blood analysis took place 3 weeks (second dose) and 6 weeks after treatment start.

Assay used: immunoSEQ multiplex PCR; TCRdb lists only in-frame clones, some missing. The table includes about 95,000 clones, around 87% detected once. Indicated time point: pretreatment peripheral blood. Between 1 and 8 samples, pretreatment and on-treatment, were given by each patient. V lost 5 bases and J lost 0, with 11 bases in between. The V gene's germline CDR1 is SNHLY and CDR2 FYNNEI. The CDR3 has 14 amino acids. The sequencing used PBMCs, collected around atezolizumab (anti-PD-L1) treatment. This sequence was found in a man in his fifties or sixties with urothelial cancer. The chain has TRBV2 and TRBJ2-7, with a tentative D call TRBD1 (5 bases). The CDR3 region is CASSPTVTSYEQYF. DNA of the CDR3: TGTGCCAGCAGTCCGACAGTTACCTCCTACGAGCAGTACTTC.